This TCR beta chain was found in a study of T cell responses to AZD1222 COVID-19 vaccine. Whole-study results and caveats: Only after the peak T cell response were repertoires sampled. Donors were mostly white British, more females; clonal diversity possibly underestimated. Per reports, nearly half of all spike-specific TCRs target regions that are unmutated in variants. Just 5 to 7 people given AZD1222 tested seropositive at baseline.

Per the germline V gene, CDR1 is LGHDT and CDR2 is YNNKEL (reference sequence). The CDR3 contains 13 residues. Trimming removed 1 base at V and 4 bases at J, with 5 bases between. Note on this clone: Its cognate antigen is unknown.

Clones were read by immunoSEQ multiplex PCR, and TCRdb kept only the in-frame ones, dropping some. The sample has about 150,000 clones; about nine tenths are singletons. The receptor comes from an adult in good health. Sequencing used peripheral blood, obtained on day 0 of MenACWY control vaccination. The chain links TRBV3-1 (or the pseudogene TRBV3-2) to TRBJ2-1; D is undetermined. The CDR3 nucleotides are TGTGCCAGCAGCCAAGGAAAATACAATGAGCAGTTCTTC. This codes for CASSQGKYNEQFF.